In this sample, the clone carrying this T cell receptor beta chain turned up a few times. Its specificity is not known. This sample is drawn from a study of T-cell reconstitution after alpha-beta-depleted transplantation in children. Overall study findings and caveats: T-cell numbers and diversity one year post-transplant derived largely from freshly generated T cells.

This CDR3 is 15 amino acids long. With 4 bases removed from V and 2 bases from J, the gap between germline ends came to 13 bases. CDR1 and CDR2 from the germline V gene are SGHRS and YFSETQ. Using unique molecular identifiers, the investigators prepared the TCRbeta library. Via MiXCR, TCRdb re-called the PCR reads, giving one row per CDR3 protein. The table has fewer than 550,000 distinct CDR3 sequences, about 10% seen once; the top ten hold roughly 15%. J is TRBJ2-1 and V is TRBV5-1; tentatively, D is TRBD1 (6 bases). The sequence came from a female patient aged 2-9 years who had a stem cell transplant for aplastic anemia, so the T cells may come from the graft donor. Sequenced material: PBMCs, mostly from graft donor cells, taken 180 days after TCRalphabeta/CD19-depleted stem cell transplant. CDR3 in DNA: TGCGCCAGCAGCCATGGGCAGGGGACCTACAATGAGCAGTTCTTC. The encoded protein is CASSHGQGTYNEQFF.